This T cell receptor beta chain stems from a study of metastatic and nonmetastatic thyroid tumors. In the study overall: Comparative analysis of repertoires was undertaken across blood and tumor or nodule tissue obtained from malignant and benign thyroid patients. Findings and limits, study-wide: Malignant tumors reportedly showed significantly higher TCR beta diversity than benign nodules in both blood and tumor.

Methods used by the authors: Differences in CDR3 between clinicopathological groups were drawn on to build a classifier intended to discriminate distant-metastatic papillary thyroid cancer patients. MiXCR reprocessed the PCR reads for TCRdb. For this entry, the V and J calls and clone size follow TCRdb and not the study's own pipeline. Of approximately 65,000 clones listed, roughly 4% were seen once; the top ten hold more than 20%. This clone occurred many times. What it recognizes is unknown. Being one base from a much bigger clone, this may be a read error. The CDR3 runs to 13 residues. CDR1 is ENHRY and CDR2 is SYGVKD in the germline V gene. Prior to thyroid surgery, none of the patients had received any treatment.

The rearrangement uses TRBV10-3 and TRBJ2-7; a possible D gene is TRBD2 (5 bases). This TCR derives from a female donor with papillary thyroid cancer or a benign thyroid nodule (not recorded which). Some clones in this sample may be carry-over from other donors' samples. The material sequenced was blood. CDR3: CAIKADGKYERYF. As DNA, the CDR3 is TGTGCCATCAAAGCGGACGGGAAATACGAGCGGTACTTC.